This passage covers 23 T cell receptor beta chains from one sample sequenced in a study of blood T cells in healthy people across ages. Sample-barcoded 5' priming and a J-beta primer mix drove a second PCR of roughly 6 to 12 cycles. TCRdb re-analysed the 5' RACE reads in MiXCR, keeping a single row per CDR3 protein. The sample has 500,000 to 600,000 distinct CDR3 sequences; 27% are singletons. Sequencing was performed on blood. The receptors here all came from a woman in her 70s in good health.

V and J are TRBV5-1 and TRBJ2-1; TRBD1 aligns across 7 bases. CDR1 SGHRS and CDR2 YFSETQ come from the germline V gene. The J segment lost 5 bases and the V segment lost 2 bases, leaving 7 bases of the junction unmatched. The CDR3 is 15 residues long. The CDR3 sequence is CASSLVQGKHNEQFF. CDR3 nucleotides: TGCGCCAGCAGCTTAGTACAGGGGAAGCACAATGAGCAGTTCTTC. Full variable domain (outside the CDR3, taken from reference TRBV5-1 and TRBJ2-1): KAGVTQTPRYLIKTRGQQVTLSCSPISGHRSVSWYQQTPGQGLQFLFEYFSETQRNKGNFPGRFSGRQFSNSRSEMNVSTLELGDSALYLCASSLVQGKHNEQFFGPGTRLTVL.

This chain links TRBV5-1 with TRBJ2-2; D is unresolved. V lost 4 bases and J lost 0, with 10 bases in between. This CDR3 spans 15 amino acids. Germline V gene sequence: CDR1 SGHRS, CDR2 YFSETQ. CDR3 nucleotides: TGCGCCAGCAGCCGTGGGGTCGCGAACACCGGGGAGCTGTTTTTT. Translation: CASSRGVANTGELFF. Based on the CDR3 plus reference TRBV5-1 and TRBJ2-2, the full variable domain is KAGVTQTPRYLIKTRGQQVTLSCSPISGHRSVSWYQQTPGQGLQFLFEYFSETQRNKGNFPGRFSGRQFSNSRSEMNVSTLELGDSALYLCASSRGVANTGELFFGEGSRLTVL.

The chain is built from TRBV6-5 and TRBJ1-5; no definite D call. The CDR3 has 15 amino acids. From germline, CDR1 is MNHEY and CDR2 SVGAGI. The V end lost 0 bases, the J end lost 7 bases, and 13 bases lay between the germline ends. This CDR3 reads CASSYSWARGQPQHF. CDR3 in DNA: TGTGCCAGCAGTTACTCGTGGGCCCGAGGGCAGCCCCAGCATTTT.

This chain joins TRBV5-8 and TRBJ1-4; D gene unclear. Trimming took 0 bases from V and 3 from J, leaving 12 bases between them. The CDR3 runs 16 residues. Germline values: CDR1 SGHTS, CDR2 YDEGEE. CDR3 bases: TGTGCCAGCAGCTTGGCCGGCTCCGCACCTAATGAAAAACTGTTTTTT. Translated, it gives CASSLAGSAPNEKLFF.

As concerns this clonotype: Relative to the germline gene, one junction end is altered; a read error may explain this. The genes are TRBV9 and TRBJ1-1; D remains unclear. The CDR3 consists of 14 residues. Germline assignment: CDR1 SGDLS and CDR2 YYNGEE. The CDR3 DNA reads TGCGCCAGCAGCCCTTGGACTGAGAACACTGAAGCTTTCTTT. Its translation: CASSPWTENTEAFF.

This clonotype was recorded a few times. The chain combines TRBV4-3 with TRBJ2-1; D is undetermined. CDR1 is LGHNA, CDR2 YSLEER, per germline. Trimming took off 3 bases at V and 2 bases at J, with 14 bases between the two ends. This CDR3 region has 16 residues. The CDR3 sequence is CASSQGSSLTYNEQFF. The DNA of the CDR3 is TGCGCCAGCAGCCAGGGAAGCTCCCTTACCTACAATGAGCAGTTCTTC.

CDR3 sequence reads: CASSLLATPYEQYF. DNA of the CDR3: TGTGCCAGCAGCTTACTAGCGACTCCCTACGAGCAGTACTTC. V gene TRBV7-2 combines with J gene TRBJ2-7; the D gene is possibly TRBD2 (6 bases). The V gene's germline CDR1 is SGHTA and CDR2 FQGNSA. The germline V and J ends were trimmed by 2 bases and 2 bases, with 10 bases remaining between them. The CDR3 has 14 amino acids.

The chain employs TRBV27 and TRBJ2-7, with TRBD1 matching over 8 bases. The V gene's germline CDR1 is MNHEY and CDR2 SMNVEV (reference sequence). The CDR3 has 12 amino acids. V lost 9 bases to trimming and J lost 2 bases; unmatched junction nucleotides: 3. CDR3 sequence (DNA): TGTGCCAGTCAGGACAGGGCCTACGAGCAGTACTTC. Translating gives CASQDRAYEQYF.

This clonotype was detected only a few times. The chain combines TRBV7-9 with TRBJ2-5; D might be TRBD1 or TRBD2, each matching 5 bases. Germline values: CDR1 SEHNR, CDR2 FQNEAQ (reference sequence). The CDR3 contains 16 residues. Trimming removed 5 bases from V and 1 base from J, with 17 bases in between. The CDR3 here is CASSLSRGRPQETQYF. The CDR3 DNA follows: TGTGCCAGCAGCCTTTCCCGGGGCAGGCCCCAAGAGACCCAGTACTTC.

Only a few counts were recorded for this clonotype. CDR3: CASSSLTGGYGYTF. For the CDR3, the DNA is TGTGCCAGCAGTTCCCTCACAGGGGGCTATGGCTACACCTTC. This rearrangement joins TRBV6-6 to TRBJ1-2; 8 nucleotides line up with TRBD1. The length of the CDR3 is 14 residues. Germline V gene data show CDR1 as MNHNY and CDR2 as SVGAGI (reference sequence). The junction had 5 bases not matched to a gene; V was cut back by 4 bases and J by 4 bases.

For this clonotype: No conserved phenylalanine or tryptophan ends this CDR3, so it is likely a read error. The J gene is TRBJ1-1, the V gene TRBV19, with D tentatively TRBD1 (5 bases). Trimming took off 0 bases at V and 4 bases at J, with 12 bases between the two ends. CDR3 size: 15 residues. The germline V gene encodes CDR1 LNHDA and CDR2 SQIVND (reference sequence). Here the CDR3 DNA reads TGTGCCAGTAGTATAGATCTAGAAACAGGCACTGAAGCTTTCTCT. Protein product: CASSIDLETGTEAFS.

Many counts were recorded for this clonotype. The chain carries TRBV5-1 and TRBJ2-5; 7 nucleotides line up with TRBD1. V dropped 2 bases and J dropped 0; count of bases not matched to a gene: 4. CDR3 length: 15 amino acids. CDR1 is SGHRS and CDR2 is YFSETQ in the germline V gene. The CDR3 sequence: CASSLTGQDQETQYF. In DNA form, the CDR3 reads TGCGCCAGCAGCTTAACAGGACAGGACCAAGAGACCCAGTACTTC.

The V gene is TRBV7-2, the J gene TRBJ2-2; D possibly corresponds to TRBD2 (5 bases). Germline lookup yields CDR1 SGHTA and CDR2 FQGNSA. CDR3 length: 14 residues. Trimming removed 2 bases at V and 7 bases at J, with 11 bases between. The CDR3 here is CASSLSGKDGELFF. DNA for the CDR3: TGTGCCAGCAGCTTATCGGGGAAAGACGGGGAGCTGTTTTTT.

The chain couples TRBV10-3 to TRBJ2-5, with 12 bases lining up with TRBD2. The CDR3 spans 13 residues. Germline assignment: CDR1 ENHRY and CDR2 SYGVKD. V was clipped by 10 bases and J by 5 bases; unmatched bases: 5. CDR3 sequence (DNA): TGTGCCACCCTAGCGGGGGGGCAGGAGACCCAGTACTTC. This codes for CATLAGGQETQYF.

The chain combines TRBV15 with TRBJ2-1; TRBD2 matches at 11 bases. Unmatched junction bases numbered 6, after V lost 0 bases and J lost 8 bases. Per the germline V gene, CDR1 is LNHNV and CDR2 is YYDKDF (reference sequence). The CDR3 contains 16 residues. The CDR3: CATSRDSLAGGYEQFF. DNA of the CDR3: TGTGCCACCAGCAGAGATAGTCTAGCGGGGGGTTATGAGCAGTTCTTC. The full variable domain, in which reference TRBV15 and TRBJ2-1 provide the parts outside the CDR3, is DAMVIQNPRYQVTQFGKPVTLSCSQTLNHNVMYWYQQKSSQAPKLLFHYYDKDFNNEADTPDNFQSRRPNTSFCFLDIRSPGLGDTAMYLCATSRDSLAGGYEQFFGPGTRLTVL.

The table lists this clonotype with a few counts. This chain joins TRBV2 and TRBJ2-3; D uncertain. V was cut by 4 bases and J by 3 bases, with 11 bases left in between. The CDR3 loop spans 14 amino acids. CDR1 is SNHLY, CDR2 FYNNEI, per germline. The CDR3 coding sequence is TGTGCCAGCAGTGGTGGGGTTGTGACAGATACGCAGTATTTT. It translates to CASSGGVVTDTQYF.

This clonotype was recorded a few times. CDR3 sequence: CASRRLAGGLSGELFF. The DNA of the CDR3 is TGTGCCAGCAGGAGACTAGCGGGGGGTCTGAGCGGGGAGCTGTTTTTT. This rearrangement joins TRBV6-2 or TRBV6-3 to TRBJ2-2, with TRBD2 identical over 13 bases. J lost 7 bases, V lost 6 bases, and 8 bases had no gene match. The CDR3 covers 16 residues. Germline V gene lookup returns CDR1 MNHEY and CDR2 SVGEGT.

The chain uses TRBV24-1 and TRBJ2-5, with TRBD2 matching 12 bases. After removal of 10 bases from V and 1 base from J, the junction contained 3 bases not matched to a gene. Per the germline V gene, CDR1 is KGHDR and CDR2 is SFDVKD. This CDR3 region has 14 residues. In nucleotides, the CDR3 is TGTGCCACGTCGACTAGCGGGGGCCAAGAGACCCAGTACTTC. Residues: CATSTSGGQETQYF.

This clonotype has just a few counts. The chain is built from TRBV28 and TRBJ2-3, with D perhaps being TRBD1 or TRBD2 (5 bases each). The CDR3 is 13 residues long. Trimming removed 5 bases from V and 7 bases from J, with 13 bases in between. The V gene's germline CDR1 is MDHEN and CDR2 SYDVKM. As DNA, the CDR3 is TGTGCCAGCAGTCCCCCGGGACCTTATACGCAGTATTTT. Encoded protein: CASSPPGPYTQYF. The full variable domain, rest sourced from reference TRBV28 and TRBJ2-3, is DVKVTQSSRYLVKRTGEKVFLECVQDMDHENMFWYRQDPGLGLRLIYFSYDVKMKEKGDIPEGYSVSREKKERFSLILESASTNQTSMYLCASSPPGPYTQYFGPGTRLTVL.

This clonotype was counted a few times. DNA for the CDR3: TGTGCCAGCAGCCAGGGAGCTGCGGGGAATGGAAACACCATATATTTT. Protein sequence: CASSQGAAGNGNTIYF. This rearrangement joins TRBV4-2 to TRBJ1-3; D call uncertain. The CDR3 runs 16 residues. V dropped 3 bases and J dropped 3 bases, with 15 bases sitting between them. Germline CDR1 reads LGHNA; CDR2 reads YNFKEQ.

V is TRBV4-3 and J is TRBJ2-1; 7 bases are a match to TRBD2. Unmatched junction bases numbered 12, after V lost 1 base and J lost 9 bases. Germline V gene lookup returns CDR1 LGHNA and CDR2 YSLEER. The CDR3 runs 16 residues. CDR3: CASSQALASGVSEQFF. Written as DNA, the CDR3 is TGCGCCAGCAGCCAAGCTCTGGCTAGCGGAGTAAGTGAGCAGTTCTTC.

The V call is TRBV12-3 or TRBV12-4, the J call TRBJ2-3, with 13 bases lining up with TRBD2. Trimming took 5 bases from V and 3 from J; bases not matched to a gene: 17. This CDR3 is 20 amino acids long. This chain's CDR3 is CASSLLVLRTSGGATDTQYF. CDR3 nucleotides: TGTGCCAGCAGTCTGTTGGTTCTGAGGACTAGCGGGGGAGCTACAGATACGCAGTATTTT.

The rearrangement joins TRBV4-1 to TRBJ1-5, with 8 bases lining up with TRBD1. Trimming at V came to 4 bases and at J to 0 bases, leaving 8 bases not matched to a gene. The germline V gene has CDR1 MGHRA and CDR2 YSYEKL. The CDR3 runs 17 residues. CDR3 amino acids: CASSLLTGENSNQPQHF. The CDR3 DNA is TGCGCCAGCAGCCTCCTGACAGGGGAGAATAGCAATCAGCCCCAGCATTTT.